A selection of T cell receptor beta chains follows, all from one sample in a study of CD8 T cells in Susac syndrome. Each CDR3 protein gets one entry after TCRdb re-called the immunoSEQ multiplex PCR reads with MiXCR. The sample includes roughly 150,000 distinct CDR3 sequences, nearly 97% of them seen just once. Sequencing was done on a sample of CD8+ T cells from PBMCs. These receptors all come from a human donor with multiple sclerosis. Both conserved end residues are part of each CDR3. Fields, in order: CDR3 length, clone size, D gene, J gene, V gene, CDR3 protein, CDR3 DNA. The D gene is left open where the match is weak. The size entry is marked missing in some rows and otherwise reads once, few, many or a size class.

15 . . TRBJ1-1 TRBV29-1 CSAEESTGVHTEAFF TGCAGCGCCGAAGAGTCAACAGGAGTCCACACTGAAGCTTTCTTT
15 . TRBD1 TRBJ1-6 TRBV12-3/TRBV12-4 CASSQEGAGNSPLHF TGTGCCAGCAGCCAAGAGGGGGCCGGTAATTCACCCCTCCACTTT
16 once TRBD2 TRBJ2-7 TRBV7-9 CASSLASTSGGNEQYF TGTGCCAGCAGCTTAGCGTCGACTAGCGGGGGGAACGAGCAGTACTTC
12 . . TRBJ2-7 TRBV12-3/TRBV12-4 CASSLGVREQYF TGTGCCAGCAGTTTAGGGGTGAGAGAGCAGTACTTC
16 . . TRBJ2-2 TRBV20-1 CSASRPGHEKAGELFF TGCAGTGCTTCACGGCCGGGCCACGAAAAAGCCGGGGAGCTGTTTTTT
15 . . TRBJ2-1 TRBV12-5 CASGLSGRGRYEQFF TGTGCTAGTGGTTTGAGTGGGCGAGGACGGTATGAGCAGTTCTTC
14 . . TRBJ1-5 TRBV20-1 CSGREGYSNQPQHF TGCAGTGGAAGGGAGGGGTACAGCAATCAGCCCCAGCATTTT
15 once TRBD2 TRBJ2-1 TRBV6-5 CASRPGTSGYNEQFF TGTGCCAGCAGGCCCGGGACTAGCGGATACAATGAGCAGTTCTTC
14 . . TRBJ2-7 TRBV6-2/TRBV6-3 CASRKGTPQDEQYF TGTGCCAGCCGGAAAGGAACCCCCCAGGACGAGCAGTACTTC
14 . TRBD1 TRBJ2-7 TRBV7-9 CASATTGISYEQYF TGTGCCAGCGCGACGACAGGGATCTCCTACGAGCAGTACTTC
14 . . TRBJ2-7 TRBV19 CASSIGGVTYEQYF TGTGCCAGTAGTATAGGAGGGGTCACCTACGAGCAGTACTTC
13 . . TRBJ2-5 TRBV2 CASSSRASETQYF TGTGCCAGCAGTTCTCGAGCGTCAGAGACCCAGTACTTC
11 . . TRBJ1-1 TRBV7-2 CASSFRTEAFF TGTGCCAGCAGCTTCAGAACGGAAGCTTTCTTT